The clone carrying this T cell receptor (beta chain) was found once. This CDR3 region has 14 residues. Germline CDR1 LGHNA, CDR2 YSLEER. With 4 bases clipped from V and 5 bases from J, the junction kept 7 bases outside the gene matches. The data belong to a study of blood T cell repertoires in COVID-19. Study information: Donors in the United States, Italy and Spain gave samples during acute or convalescent COVID-19.

Original processing notes: Nucleated cell number was recorded as an estimate derived from reference gene primer amplification. Clones were sequenced by immunoSEQ multiplex PCR, and TCRdb holds only the in-frame ones, with some missing. The DNA was the basis for D and trimming; V, J and clone size are from that table. The sample has a few hundred thousand clones, around 81% seen once. This chain joins TRBV4-3 and TRBJ1-2; 7 bases fit TRBD1. The source of this sequence is a human donor in a cohort sampled during active COVID-19. The material sequenced was peripheral blood. DNA of the CDR3: TGCGCCAGCAGCCCGACAGGGCCCCAATATGGCTACACCTTC. Protein: CASSPTGPQYGYTF.